These 23 T cell receptor beta chains were all obtained from the same sample, sequenced in a study of PD-L1 blockade in urothelial cancer (dated by TCRdb to the late 2010s). Read against the paper, the sample's time point label means: pretreatment peripheral blood. The protocol used for the library was the immunoSEQ multiplex PCR assay. Not all clones reach the TCRdb copy of this immuneACCESS table, which keeps in-frame sequences only. Checked studies attribute under half of the gap to unresolved V genes and leave the rest unexplained. The sample table records roughly 51,000 clones; around 83% of these occur just once. The ten largest clones represent around 20% of the sample. Source: PBMCs, taken around atezolizumab (anti-PD-L1) treatment. These TCRs come from a man in his 60s with urothelial cancer.

The chain recombines TRBV30 with TRBJ1-2, with 8 bases that match TRBD1. Germline CDR1 and CDR2: GTSNPN and SVGIG (reference sequence). V gave up 1 base and J gave up 4 bases; unmatched junction bases: 5. This CDR3 has 14 amino acids. CDR3 bases: TGTGCCTGGAGTGCGGACAGGGTGGGCTATGGCTACACCTTC. It encodes CAWSADRVGYGYTF.

This chain connects TRBV11-2 to TRBJ1-1, with D uncertain. V lost 7 bases, J lost 4 bases, and 16 bases lay in between. CDR1 and CDR2 from the germline V gene are SGHAT and FQNNGV. The CDR3 runs 14 residues. CDR3 in amino acids: CASTTRGTGTEAFF. The CDR3 region has the DNA TGTGCCAGCACAACCCGCGGAACGGGCACTGAAGCTTTCTTT.

The chain combines TRBV5-4 with TRBJ2-5; 10 nucleotides agree with TRBD1. J gave up 5 bases and V 4 bases, and 11 bases lay outside the gene matches. The CDR3 is 16 amino acids. Germline assignment: CDR1 SGHNT and CDR2 YYREEE (reference sequence). In DNA form, the CDR3 reads TGTGCCAGCAGCACCACCGGCCGGGACAGGGGTGAGACCCAGTACTTC. This translates into CASSTTGRDRGETQYF.

The chain combines TRBV7-3 with TRBJ2-1, with 11 positions matching TRBD2. The V and J ends lost 1 base and 7 bases, in that order; junction bases with no gene match: 9. CDR1 and CDR2 from the germline V gene are SGHTA and FQGTGA. CDR3 size: 17 residues. Written as DNA, the CDR3 is TGTGCCAGCAGCTTAAATCCGTTGGGACTAGCGGTGAATGAGCAGTTCTTC. Protein product: CASSLNPLGLAVNEQFF.

Here the CDR3 reads CASSPIEGVTTDTQYF. The CDR3 DNA reads as TGTGCCAGCTCACCTATTGAGGGAGTAACGACAGATACGCAGTATTTT. V gene TRBV18 combines with J gene TRBJ2-3; a possible D gene is TRBD2 (5 bases). V was clipped by 3 bases and J by 3 bases, with 16 bases between them. There are 16 residues in the CDR3. Germline V gives CDR1 KGHSH, CDR2 LQKENI.

This chain uses TRBV5-1 with TRBJ2-1, with TRBD2 matching 9 bases. The V gene end was trimmed by 8 bases and the J gene end by 7 bases; junction bases not matched to a gene: 13. Germline values: CDR1 SGHRS, CDR2 YFSETQ. CDR3 length: 15 residues. The CDR3 spells CASRTGGGVLNEQFF. CDR3 sequence (DNA): TGCGCCAGTAGGACTGGCGGGGGGGTGTTAAATGAGCAGTTCTTC.

The chain has TRBV9 and TRBJ2-1, with TRBD2 matching 13 bases. The V and J ends lost 3 bases and 2 bases, in that order; junction bases with no gene match: 2. This CDR3 comprises 16 residues. Germline assignment: CDR1 SGDLS and CDR2 YYNGEE. DNA for the CDR3: TGTGCCAGCAGCGAGGGGACTAGCGGGGCCTACAATGAGCAGTTCTTC. The encoded protein is CASSEGTSGAYNEQFF. The whole variable domain, filled in from reference TRBV9 and TRBJ2-1, reads DSGVTQTPKHLITATGQRVTLRCSPRSGDLSVYWYQQSLDQGLQFLIQYYNGEERAKGNILERFSAQQFPDLHSELNLSSLELGDSALYFCASSEGTSGAYNEQFFGPGTRLTVL.

The rearrangement uses TRBV5-4 and TRBJ2-3; tentative D call: TRBD2 (6 bases). CDR3 length: 15 residues. The V end was cut by 0 bases, the J end by 0 bases, with 8 bases between. Germline CDR1 SGHNT, CDR2 YYREEE (reference sequence). The CDR3 here is CASSLETSSTDTQYF. For the CDR3, the DNA is TGTGCCAGCAGCTTGGAAACTAGCAGCACAGATACGCAGTATTTT.

The chain is built from TRBV5-1 and TRBJ2-7; 7 bases fit TRBD1. V was clipped by 4 bases and J by 5 bases; unmatched bases: 9. This CDR3 has 14 amino acids. CDR1 is SGHRS and CDR2 is YFSETQ in the germline V gene. CDR3 sequence reads: CASSGGQSLNEQYF. In nucleotides, the CDR3 is TGCGCCAGCAGCGGGGGACAGTCGTTGAACGAGCAGTACTTC.

V is TRBV9 and J is TRBJ1-1, with 7 bases aligning to TRBD1. Germline V gene lookup returns CDR1 SGDLS and CDR2 YYNGEE. The CDR3 has 14 amino acids. The ends lost 3 bases at V and 5 bases at J; junction bases unmatched: 7. Here the CDR3 reads CASSAALQGTEAFF. CDR3 nucleotides: TGTGCCAGCAGCGCAGCCCTACAGGGGACTGAAGCTTTCTTT.

The V and J genes are TRBV4-3 and TRBJ2-7, with D uncertain. This CDR3 is 15 amino acids long. Germline V gives CDR1 LGHNA, CDR2 YSLEER. V was pared by 0 bases and J by 3 bases, with 12 bases between. CDR3 coding DNA: TGCGCCAGCAGCCAAGATAAGATCGCCAGCTACGAGCAGTACTTC. The encoded protein is CASSQDKIASYEQYF.

This chain links TRBV4-3 with TRBJ1-1; D perhaps matches TRBD1 (5 bases). CDR1 LGHNA and CDR2 YSLEER come from the germline V gene. Deletions cut 4 bases from V and 1 base from J, with 10 bases between. The CDR3 covers 14 residues. The DNA for the CDR3 is TGCGCCAGCAGCCCGACTGACAGGAACACTGAAGCTTTCTTT. As protein: CASSPTDRNTEAFF.

The V gene is TRBV29-1, the J gene TRBJ1-1, with a tentative D call TRBD1 (5 bases). The germline gives CDR1 SQVTM, CDR2 ANQGSEA. CDR3 size: 12 residues. The ends were cut back, 6 bases at V and 1 base at J, with 9 bases in the middle. Written as DNA, the CDR3 is TGCAGCGTCACTACAGGGAACACTGAAGCTTTCTTT. It codes for CSVTTGNTEAFF.

This chain joins TRBV29-1 and TRBJ1-5; no reliable D call. This CDR3 is built from 12 residues. CDR1 and CDR2 from the germline V gene are SQVTM and ANQGSEA. V was pared by 4 bases and J by 7 bases, with 11 bases between. CDR3 sequence: CSVGEGQQPQHF. Here the CDR3 DNA reads TGCAGCGTTGGAGAGGGCCAGCAGCCCCAGCATTTT. Supplemented by reference TRBV29-1 and TRBJ1-5, the full variable domain reads SAVISQKPSRDICQRGTSLTIQCQVDSQVTMMFWYRQQPGQSLTLIATANQGSEATYESGFVIDKFPISRPNLTFSTLTVSNMSPEDSSIYLCSVGEGQQPQHFGDGTRLSIL.

The V and J genes are TRBV13 and TRBJ2-7, with 9 bases fitting TRBD1. Unmatched junction bases numbered 10, after V lost 4 bases and J lost 3 bases. This CDR3 contains 16 residues. The germline V gene has CDR1 PRHDT and CDR2 FYEKMQ (reference sequence). The CDR3 DNA reads TGTGCCAGCAGCTCGGTTAGGGACAGGGCACGCTACGAGCAGTACTTC. It translates to CASSSVRDRARYEQYF.

This chain links TRBV7-2 with TRBJ1-4; D may be TRBD1 (5 bases). V lost 1 base, J lost 5 bases, and 8 bases lay in between. Germline V lookup: CDR1 SGHTA, CDR2 FQGNSA. This CDR3 has 14 residues. CDR3 nucleotides: TGTGCCAGCAGCTTAGGACAGAACAATGAAAAACTGTTTTTT. Its translation: CASSLGQNNEKLFF.

This clone was recorded once. This chain connects TRBV2 to TRBJ2-7; tentatively, D is TRBD1 (5 bases). The CDR3 is made up of 12 amino acids. V lost 10 bases and J 0 bases, leaving 10 bases between the germline ends. Germline loops: CDR1 SNHLY, CDR2 FYNNEI. DNA of the CDR3: TGTGCCACACAGGAATTCTCCTACGAGCAGTACTTC. Translating it yields CATQEFSYEQYF.

The rearrangement links TRBV6-6 to TRBJ1-2; no firm D call. Germline CDR1 reads MNHNY; CDR2 reads SVGAGI (reference sequence). The V and J ends lost 2 bases and 8 bases respectively, with 21 bases between them. This CDR3 is 16 amino acids long. CDR3 nucleotide sequence: TGTGCCAGCAGTTACCCCCCTTGGGCTGATAGTGGAGGCTACACCTTC. Translated, it gives CASSYPPWADSGGYTF.

This clone is medium-sized (0.01 to 0.1%). The chain links TRBV7-8 to TRBJ1-1; D is possibly TRBD1 (6 bases). CDR1 is SGHVS, CDR2 FQNEAQ, per germline. This CDR3 region has 13 residues. V lost 7 bases, J lost 4 bases, and 13 bases lay in between. CDR3 sequence reads: CASTWGGPTEAFF. The CDR3 DNA reads TGTGCCAGCACCTGGGGGGGGCCCACTGAAGCTTTCTTT. Based on the CDR3 plus reference TRBV7-8 and TRBJ1-1, the full variable domain is GAGVSQSPRYKVAKRGQDVALRCDPISGHVSLFWYQQALGQGPEFLTYFQNEAQLDKSGLPSDRFFAERPEGSVSTLKIQRTQQEDSAVYLCASTWGGPTEAFFGQGTRLTVV.

The chain couples TRBV6-6 to TRBJ2-2, with 10 nucleotides matching TRBD1. CDR3 length: 14 residues. V dropped 9 bases and J dropped 5; count of bases not matched to a gene: 6. Germline values: CDR1 MNHNY, CDR2 SVGAGI (reference sequence). This CDR3 is CASAGTGETGELFF. CDR3 bases: TGTGCCAGTGCCGGGACAGGGGAAACCGGGGAGCTGTTTTTT.

The chain is built from TRBV5-4 and TRBJ2-7, with 9 bases fitting TRBD2. With 0 bases clipped from V and 3 bases from J, the junction kept 7 bases outside the gene matches. This CDR3 is 16 amino acids long. Germline V gives CDR1 SGHNT, CDR2 YYREEE (reference sequence). The CDR3 DNA reads TGTGCCAGCAGCTTGGCCGGGGGACTAGCTTTCTACGAGCAGTACTTC. This gives the protein CASSLAGGLAFYEQYF.

In this sample, this clone turned up once. The rearrangement joins TRBV7-2 to TRBJ2-1; D perhaps matches TRBD2 (6 bases). Trimming shortened V by 1 base and J by 8 bases, and 15 bases separated the two germline ends. The germline V gene encodes CDR1 SGHTA and CDR2 FQGNSA. The CDR3 is 15 residues long. The CDR3 loop is CASSLEDYRSHEQFF. CDR3 DNA: TGTGCCAGCAGCTTAGAGGACTACAGGAGTCATGAGCAGTTCTTC.

CDR3: CASSVGLQGGEKLFF. The CDR3 DNA sequence: TGTGCCAGCAGCGTAGGGTTGCAGGGTGGCGAAAAACTGTTTTTT. The chain links TRBV9 to TRBJ1-4; possible D gene TRBD1, 5 bases. The germline CDR1 and CDR2 sequences are SGDLS and YYNGEE. V gave up 0 bases and J gave up 8 bases, with 14 bases separating them. This CDR3 spans 15 amino acids.